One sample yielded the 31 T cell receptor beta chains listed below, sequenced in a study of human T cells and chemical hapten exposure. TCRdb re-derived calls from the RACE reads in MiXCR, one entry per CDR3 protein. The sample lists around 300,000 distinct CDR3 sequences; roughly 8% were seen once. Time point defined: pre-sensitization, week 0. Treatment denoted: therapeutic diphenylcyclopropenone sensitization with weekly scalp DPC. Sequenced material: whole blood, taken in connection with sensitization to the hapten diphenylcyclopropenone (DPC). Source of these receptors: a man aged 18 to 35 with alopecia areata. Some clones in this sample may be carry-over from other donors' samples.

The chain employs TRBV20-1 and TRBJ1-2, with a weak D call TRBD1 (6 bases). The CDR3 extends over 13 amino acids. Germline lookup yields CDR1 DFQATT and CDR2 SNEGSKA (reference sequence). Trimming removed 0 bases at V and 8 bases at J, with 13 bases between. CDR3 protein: CSARDPGALGYTF. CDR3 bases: TGCAGTGCTAGAGATCCGGGGGCGTTGGGCTACACCTTC.

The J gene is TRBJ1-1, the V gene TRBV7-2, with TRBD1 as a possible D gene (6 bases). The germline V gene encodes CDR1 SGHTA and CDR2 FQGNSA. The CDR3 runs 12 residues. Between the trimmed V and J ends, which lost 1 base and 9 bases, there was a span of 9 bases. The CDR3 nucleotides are TGTGCCAGCAGCTTAGAGGGGGGGCAAGCTTTCTTT. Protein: CASSLEGGQAFF.

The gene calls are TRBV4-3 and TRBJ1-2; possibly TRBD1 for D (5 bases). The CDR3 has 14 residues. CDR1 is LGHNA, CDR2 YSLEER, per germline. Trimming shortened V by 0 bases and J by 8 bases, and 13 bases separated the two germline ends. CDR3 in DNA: TGCGCCAGCAGCCAAGAGTCGGGGCCGTTGGGCTACACCTTC. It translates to CASSQESGPLGYTF.

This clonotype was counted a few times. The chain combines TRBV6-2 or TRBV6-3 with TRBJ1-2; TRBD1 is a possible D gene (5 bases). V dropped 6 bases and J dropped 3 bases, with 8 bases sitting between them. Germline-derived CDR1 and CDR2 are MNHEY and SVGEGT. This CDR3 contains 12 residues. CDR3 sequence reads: CASSRDHYGYTF. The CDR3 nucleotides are TGTGCCAGCAGCCGGGACCACTATGGCTACACCTTC.

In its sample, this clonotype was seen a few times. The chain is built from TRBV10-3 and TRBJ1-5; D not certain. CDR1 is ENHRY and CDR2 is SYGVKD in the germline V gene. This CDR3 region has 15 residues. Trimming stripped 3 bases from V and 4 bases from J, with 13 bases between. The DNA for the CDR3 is TGTGCCATCAGTGATAGTGGAGAACGAAATCAGCCCCAGCATTTT. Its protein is CAISDSGERNQPQHF.

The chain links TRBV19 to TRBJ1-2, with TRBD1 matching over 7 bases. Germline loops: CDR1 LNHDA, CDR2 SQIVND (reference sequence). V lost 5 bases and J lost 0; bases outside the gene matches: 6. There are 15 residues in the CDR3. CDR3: CASSATGTANYGYTF. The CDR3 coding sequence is TGTGCCAGTAGTGCCACCGGGACAGCTAACTATGGCTACACCTTC.

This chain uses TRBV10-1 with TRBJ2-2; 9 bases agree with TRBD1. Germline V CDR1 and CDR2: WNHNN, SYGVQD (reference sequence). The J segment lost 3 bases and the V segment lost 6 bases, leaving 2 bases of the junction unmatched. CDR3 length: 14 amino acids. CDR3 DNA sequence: TGCGCCAGCAGGAGGGACAGGGACACCGGGGAGCTGTTTTTT. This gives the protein CASRRDRDTGELFF.

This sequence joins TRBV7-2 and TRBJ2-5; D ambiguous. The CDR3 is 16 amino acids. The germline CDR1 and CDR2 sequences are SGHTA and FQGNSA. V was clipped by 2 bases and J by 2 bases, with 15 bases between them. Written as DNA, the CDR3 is TGTGCCAGCAGCTTATACCGGGCCGCCAGGCAAGAGACCCAGTACTTC. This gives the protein CASSLYRAARQETQYF.

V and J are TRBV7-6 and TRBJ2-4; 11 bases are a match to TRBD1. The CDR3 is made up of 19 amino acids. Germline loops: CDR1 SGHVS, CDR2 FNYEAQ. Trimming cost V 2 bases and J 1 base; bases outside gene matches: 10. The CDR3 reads CASSLSARDRGTAKNIQYF. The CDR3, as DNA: TGTGCCAGCAGCTTATCAGCTCGGGACAGGGGGACGGCCAAAAACATTCAGTACTTC.

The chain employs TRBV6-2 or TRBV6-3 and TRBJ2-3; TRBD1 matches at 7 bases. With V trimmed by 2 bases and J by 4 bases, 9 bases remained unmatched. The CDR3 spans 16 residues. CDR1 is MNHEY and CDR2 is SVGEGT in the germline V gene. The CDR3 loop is CASSYPDRARADTQYF. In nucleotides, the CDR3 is TGTGCCAGCAGTTACCCCGACAGGGCCCGGGCAGATACGCAGTATTTT.

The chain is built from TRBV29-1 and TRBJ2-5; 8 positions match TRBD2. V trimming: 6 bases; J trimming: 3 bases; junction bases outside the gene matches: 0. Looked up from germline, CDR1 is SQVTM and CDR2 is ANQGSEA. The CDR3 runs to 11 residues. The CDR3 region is CSVGREETQYF. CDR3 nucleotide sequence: TGCAGCGTCGGGAGGGAAGAGACCCAGTACTTC.

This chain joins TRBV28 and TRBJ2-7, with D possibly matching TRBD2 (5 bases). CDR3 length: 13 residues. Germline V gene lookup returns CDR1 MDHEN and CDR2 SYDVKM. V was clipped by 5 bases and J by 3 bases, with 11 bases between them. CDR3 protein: CASSLAKLYEQYF. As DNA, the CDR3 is TGTGCCAGCAGTCTAGCCAAGCTCTACGAGCAGTACTTC.

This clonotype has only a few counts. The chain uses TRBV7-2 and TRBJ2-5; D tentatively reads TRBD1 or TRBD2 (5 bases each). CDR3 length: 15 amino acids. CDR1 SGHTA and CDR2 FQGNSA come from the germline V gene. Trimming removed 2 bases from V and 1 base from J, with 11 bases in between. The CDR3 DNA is TGTGCCAGCAGCTTACGGGACCCAATCCAAGAGACCCAGTACTTC. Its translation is CASSLRDPIQETQYF.

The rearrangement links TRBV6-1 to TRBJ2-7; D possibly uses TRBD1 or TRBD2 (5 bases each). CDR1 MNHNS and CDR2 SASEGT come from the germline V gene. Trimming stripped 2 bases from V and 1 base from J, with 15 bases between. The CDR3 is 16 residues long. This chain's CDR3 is CASSESAGTGSYEQYV. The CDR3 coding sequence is TGTGCCAGCAGTGAATCCGCCGGGACGGGTTCCTACGAGCAGTACGTC.

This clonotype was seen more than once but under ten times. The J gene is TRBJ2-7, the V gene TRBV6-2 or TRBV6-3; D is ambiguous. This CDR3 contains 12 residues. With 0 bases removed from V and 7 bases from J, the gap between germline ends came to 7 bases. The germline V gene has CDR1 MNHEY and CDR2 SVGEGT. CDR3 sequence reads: CASSYSHQEQYV. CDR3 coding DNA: TGTGCCAGCAGTTACTCCCACCAGGAGCAGTACGTC.

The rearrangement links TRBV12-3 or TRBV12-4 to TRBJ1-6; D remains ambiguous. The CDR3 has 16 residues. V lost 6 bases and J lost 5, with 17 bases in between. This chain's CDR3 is CASRDAQLAHNSPLHF. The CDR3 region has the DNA TGTGCCAGCAGGGATGCCCAGTTGGCCCATAATTCACCCCTCCACTTT.

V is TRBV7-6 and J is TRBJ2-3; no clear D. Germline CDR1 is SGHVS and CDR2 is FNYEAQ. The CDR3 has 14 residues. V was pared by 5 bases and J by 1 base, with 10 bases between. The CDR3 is CASSPSVGTDTQYF. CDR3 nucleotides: TGTGCCAGCAGCCCCTCGGTCGGCACAGATACGCAGTATTTT.

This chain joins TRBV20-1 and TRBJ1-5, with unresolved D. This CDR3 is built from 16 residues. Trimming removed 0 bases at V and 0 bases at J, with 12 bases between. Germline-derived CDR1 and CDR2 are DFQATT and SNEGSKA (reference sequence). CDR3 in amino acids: CSARDLMGGSNQPQHF. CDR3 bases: TGCAGTGCTAGAGATTTAATGGGCGGTAGCAATCAGCCCCAGCATTTT.

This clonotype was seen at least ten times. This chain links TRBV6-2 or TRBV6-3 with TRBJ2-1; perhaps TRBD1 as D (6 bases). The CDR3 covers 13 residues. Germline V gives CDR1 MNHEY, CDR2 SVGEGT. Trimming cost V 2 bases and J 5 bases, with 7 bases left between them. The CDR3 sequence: CASSYRDNNEQFF. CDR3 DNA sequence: TGTGCCAGCAGTTACCGGGACAACAATGAGCAGTTCTTC.

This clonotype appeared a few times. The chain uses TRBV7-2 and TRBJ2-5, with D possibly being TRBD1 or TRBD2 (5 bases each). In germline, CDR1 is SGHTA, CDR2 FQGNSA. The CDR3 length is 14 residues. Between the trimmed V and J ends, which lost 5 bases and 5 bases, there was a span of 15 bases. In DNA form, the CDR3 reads TGTGCCAGCAGCAGACAGTCCACGGGGGAGACCCAGTACTTC. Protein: CASSRQSTGETQYF. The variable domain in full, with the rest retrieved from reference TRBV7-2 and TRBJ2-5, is GAGVSQSPSNKVTEKGKDVELRCDPISGHTALYWYRQSLGQGLEFLIYFQGNSAPDKSGLPSDRFSAERTGGSVSTLTIQRTQQEDSAVYLCASSRQSTGETQYFGPGTRLLVL.

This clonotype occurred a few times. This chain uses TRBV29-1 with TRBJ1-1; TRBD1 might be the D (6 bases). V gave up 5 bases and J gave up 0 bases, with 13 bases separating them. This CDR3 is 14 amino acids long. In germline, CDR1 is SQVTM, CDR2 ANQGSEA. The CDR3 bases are TGCAGCGTTCAGGTCAGGGACATGAACACTGAAGCTTTCTTT. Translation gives CSVQVRDMNTEAFF.

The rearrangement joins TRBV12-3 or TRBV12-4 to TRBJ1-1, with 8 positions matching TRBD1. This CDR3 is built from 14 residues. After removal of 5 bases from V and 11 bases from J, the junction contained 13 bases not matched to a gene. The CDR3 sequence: CASSNTNRQGMAFF. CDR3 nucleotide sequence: TGTGCCAGCAGTAATACCAATAGACAGGGGATGGCTTTCTTT.

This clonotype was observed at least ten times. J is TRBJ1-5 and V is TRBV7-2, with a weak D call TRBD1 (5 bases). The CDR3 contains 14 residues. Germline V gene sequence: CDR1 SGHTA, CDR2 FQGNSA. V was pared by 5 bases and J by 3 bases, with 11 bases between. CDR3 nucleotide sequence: TGTGCCAGCAGCAGCGCCAGGGACAATCAGCCCCAGCATTTT. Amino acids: CASSSARDNQPQHF.

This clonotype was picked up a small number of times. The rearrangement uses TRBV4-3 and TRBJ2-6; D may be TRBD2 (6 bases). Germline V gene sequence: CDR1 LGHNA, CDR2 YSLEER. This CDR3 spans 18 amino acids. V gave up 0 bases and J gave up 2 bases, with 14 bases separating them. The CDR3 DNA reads TGCGCCAGCAGCCAAGAAGCTTATTGGGGGGCTGGGGCCAACGTCCTGACTTTC. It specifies CASSQEAYWGAGANVLTF.

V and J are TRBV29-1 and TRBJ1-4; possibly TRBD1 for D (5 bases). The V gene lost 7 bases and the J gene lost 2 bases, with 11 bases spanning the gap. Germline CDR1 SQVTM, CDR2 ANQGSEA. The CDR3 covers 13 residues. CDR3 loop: CSADRGTNEKLFF. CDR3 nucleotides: TGCAGCGCCGACCGGGGCACTAATGAAAAACTGTTTTTT.

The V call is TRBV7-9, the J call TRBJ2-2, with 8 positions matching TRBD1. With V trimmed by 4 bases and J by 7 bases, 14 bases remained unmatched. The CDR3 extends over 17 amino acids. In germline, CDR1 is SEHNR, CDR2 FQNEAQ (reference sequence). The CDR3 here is CASSSGQAMAPNGELFF. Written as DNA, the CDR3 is TGTGCCAGCAGCTCGGGACAGGCCATGGCTCCGAACGGGGAGCTGTTTTTT.

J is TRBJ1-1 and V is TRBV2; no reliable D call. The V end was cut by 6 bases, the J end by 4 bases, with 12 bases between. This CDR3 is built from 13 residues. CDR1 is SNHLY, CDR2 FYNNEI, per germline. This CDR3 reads CASRGVFATEAFF. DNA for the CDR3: TGTGCCAGCAGGGGCGTGTTTGCCACTGAAGCTTTCTTT.

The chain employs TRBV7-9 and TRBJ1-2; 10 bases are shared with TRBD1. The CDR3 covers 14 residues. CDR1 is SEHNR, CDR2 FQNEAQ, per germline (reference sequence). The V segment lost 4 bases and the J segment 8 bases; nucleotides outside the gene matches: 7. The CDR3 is CASSSPGQGRGYTF. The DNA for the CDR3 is TGTGCCAGCAGCTCCCCGGGACAGGGGAGAGGCTACACCTTC.

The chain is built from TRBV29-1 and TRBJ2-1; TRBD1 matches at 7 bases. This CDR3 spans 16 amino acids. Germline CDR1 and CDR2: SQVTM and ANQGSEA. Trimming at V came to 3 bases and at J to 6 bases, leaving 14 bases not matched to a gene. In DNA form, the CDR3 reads TGCAGCGTTGAGGAACAGAGGGGGCGTTTTAGCAATGAGCAGTTCTTC. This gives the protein CSVEEQRGRFSNEQFF.

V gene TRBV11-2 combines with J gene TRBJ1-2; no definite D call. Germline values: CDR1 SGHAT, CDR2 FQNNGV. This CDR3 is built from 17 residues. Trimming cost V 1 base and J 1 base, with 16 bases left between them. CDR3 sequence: CASSLGAQVVDNYGYTF. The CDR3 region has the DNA TGTGCCAGCAGCTTAGGGGCCCAAGTAGTAGATAACTATGGCTACACCTTC.

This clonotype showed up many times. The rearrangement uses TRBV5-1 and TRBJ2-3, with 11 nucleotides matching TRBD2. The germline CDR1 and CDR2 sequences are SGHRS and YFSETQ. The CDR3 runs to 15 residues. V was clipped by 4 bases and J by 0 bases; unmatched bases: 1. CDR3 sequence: CASSRLAGSTDTQYF. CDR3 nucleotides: TGCGCCAGCAGCCGACTAGCGGGGAGCACAGATACGCAGTATTTT.